A selection of T cell receptor beta chains follows, all from one sample in a study of cytomegalovirus exposure and HLA in healthy donors. Only in-frame clones appear in the TCRdb table, and some are missing; sequencing was by immunoSEQ multiplex PCR. The data hold 95,000 to 150,000 clones, with 65% to 85% observed a single time. The sequencing input was PBMCs. Receptors originate from a man in his forties or fifties in good health and CMV-seronegative. CDR3s include the opening cysteine and the closing phenylalanine or tryptophan. Fields, in order: V gene, J gene, D gene, clone size, CDR3 DNA, CDR3 protein. The D gene is left open where the match is weak. Clone size is not always given. Where it is, it says once, few, many or a class for expanded clones.

TRBV7-3	TRBJ2-2	.	.	TGTGCCAGCAGCTTAAAGGAGGGCAGGGCCTTAAACACCGGGGAGCTGTTTTTT	CASSLKEGRALNTGELFF
TRBV28	TRBJ1-1	.	once	TGTGCCAGCAGTTCGGCAACCGGCAGGGAAGCTTTCTTT	CASSSATGREAFF
TRBV18	TRBJ2-7	.	.	TGTGCCAGCTCGCGACAGGAAAGTCCGCGCGAGCAGTACTTC	CASSRQESPREQYF
TRBV2	TRBJ1-2	.	.	TGTGCCAGCAGTGAAGGGGGGGGCAACTATGGCTACACCTTC	CASSEGGGNYGYTF
TRBV11-2	TRBJ1-5	.	once	TGTGCCAGCAGCCCCACAGGGATCAATCAGCCCCAGCATTTT	CASSPTGINQPQHF
TRBV6-6	TRBJ1-1	.	.	TGTGCCAGCAGTTACTCGGACAGAGCTGAAGCTTTCTTT	CASSYSDRAEAFF
TRBV2	TRBJ2-3	TRBD2	.	TGTGCGGCTAGCGGGAGATCCACAGATACGCAGTATTTT	CAASGRSTDTQYF
TRBV2	TRBJ1-2	TRBD1	.	TGTGCCAGCAGTGAAGACAGGGGAGCCGGCCATGGCTACACCTTC	CASSEDRGAGHGYTF
TRBV27	TRBJ2-3	TRBD2	.	TGTGCCAGCAGGGTGAGGGCGGGGGGGGATACGCAGTATTTT	CASRVRAGGDTQYF
TRBV5-1	TRBJ1-2	.	.	TGCGCCAGCAGCGAAGACGGAGCTAACTATGGCTACACCTTC	CASSEDGANYGYTF
TRBV21-1	TRBJ1-5	.	.	TGTGCCAGCAGCAAAGTGGGAGACAGGTACAGGGAGCCCCAGCATTTT	CASSKVGDRYREPQHF
TRBV7-7	TRBJ2-7	TRBD2	.	TGTGCCAGCAGCCCGGGACTAGCGGAGACCTACGAGCAGTACTTC	CASSPGLAETYEQYF
TRBV5-5	TRBJ2-3	TRBD2	.	TGTGCCAGCAGCTATACTAGCGGGAGGACAGATACGCAGTATTTT	CASSYTSGRTDTQYF
TRBV9	TRBJ2-3	TRBD2	.	TGTGCCAGCAGCGTAGGAAGCGGGATATACACAGATACGCAGTATTTT	CASSVGSGIYTDTQYF
TRBV5-6	TRBJ1-1	.	.	TGTGCCAGCAGCTTGGACCAGGCTGGGACTGAAGCTTTCTTT	CASSLDQAGTEAFF
TRBV7-9	TRBJ1-1	.	few	TGTGCCAGCAGCTTAGACGCCAGACAGAACACTGAAGCTTTCTTT	CASSLDARQNTEAFF
TRBV29-1	TRBJ2-3	TRBD2	.	TGCAGCGCTGGGGAGGGCTCGGACAAGGCAGATACGCAGTATTTT	CSAGEGSDKADTQYF
TRBV7-8	TRBJ1-1	.	.	TGTGCCAGCAGCACTACGTCAGGGGCTCTGACTGAAGCTTTCTTT	CASSTTSGALTEAFF
TRBV5-4	TRBJ1-6	TRBD1	few	TGTGCCAGCAGCTTGGCCGGGACAGCGTTTTCACCCCTCCACTTT	CASSLAGTAFSPLHF
TRBV7-8	TRBJ2-7	TRBD2	.	TGTGCCAGCAGCCCTCTCGCGGGAGTCGCCTGGGAGCAGTACTTC	CASSPLAGVAWEQYF
TRBV4-1	TRBJ2-2	TRBD1	.	TGCGCCAGCAGCCAAGTGGGACAGCTCGACACCGGGGAGCTGTTTTTT	CASSQVGQLDTGELFF
TRBV7-8	TRBJ2-7	.	few	TGTGCCAGCAGCTTACGTGTGGCTACCGGAGGGTACGAGCAGTACTTC	CASSLRVATGGYEQYF
TRBV11-2	TRBJ1-5	.	.	TGTGCCAGCAGCTTAGGACGTGGCGGGCAGCCCCAGCATTTT	CASSLGRGGQPQHF
TRBV10-3	TRBJ1-1	TRBD1	.	TGTGCCATCCGGGGACAGGCTAACACTGAAGCTTTCTTT	CAIRGQANTEAFF
TRBV5-1	TRBJ2-7	TRBD1	.	TGCGCCAGCAGCTTGTTTTTCCGGGACAGTGAGGAGCAGTACTTC	CASSLFFRDSEEQYF
TRBV7-2	TRBJ2-5	TRBD2	.	TGTGCCAGCAGCTTAGGACTAGCGGGAGAGGTGACCCAGTACTTC	CASSLGLAGEVTQYF
TRBV29-1	TRBJ2-6	TRBD1	.	TGCACCAACAGGGGACCAGGGGCCAACGTCCTGACTTTC	CTNRGPGANVLTF
TRBV12-5	TRBJ2-3	.	.	TGTGCTAGTGAAACCCCGGGAATACCAGGGCTAGGGGGTCTTAGCACAGATACGCAGTATTTT	CASETPGIPGLGGLSTDTQYF
TRBV21-1	TRBJ1-1	.	.	TGTGCCAGCAGCAAACTTCGGGGAGACACTGAAGCTTTCTTT	CASSKLRGDTEAFF
TRBV29-1	TRBJ2-7	TRBD1	.	TGCAGCGTTGATGGGACAGACTCCTACGAGCAGTACTTC	CSVDGTDSYEQYF
TRBV6-1	TRBJ2-5	TRBD2	few	TGTGCCAGCACCCAGGAGCGGGGGGGCCAAGAGACCCAGTACTTC	CASTQERGGQETQYF
TRBV7-9	TRBJ2-1	TRBD2	.	TGTGCCAGCAGCTTTAGCGGGATCGAGCAGTTCTTC	CASSFSGIEQFF
TRBV20-1	TRBJ2-2	.	.	TGCAGCTGCGGGGCGTCCGGGGAGCTGTTTTTT	CSCGASGELFF
TRBV5-1	TRBJ1-2	.	.	TGCGCCAGCAGCTTGGGCAGTAACTATGGCTACACCTTC	CASSLGSNYGYTF
TRBV6-1	TRBJ1-2	TRBD1	.	TGTGCCAGCAGTGAATGGGACAGTAACTATGGCTACACCTTC	CASSEWDSNYGYTF
TRBV27	TRBJ2-1	.	.	TGTGCCAGCAGTTTATCGGGGCCCCCATACAATGAGCAGTTCTTC	CASSLSGPPYNEQFF
TRBV27	TRBJ2-2	.	once	TGTGCCAGCAGTCTCGGACACTACACCGGGGAGCTGTTTTTT	CASSLGHYTGELFF
TRBV6-1	TRBJ1-1	TRBD1	.	TGTGCCAGCAGTGAAGAAGGGGGCGTAAACACTGAAGCTTTCTTT	CASSEEGGVNTEAFF
TRBV7-3	TRBJ1-3	.	.	TGTGCCAGCAGCTTAGGGCCCCCCGGGGGGACTGGAAACACCATATATTTT	CASSLGPPGGTGNTIYF
TRBV19	TRBJ1-5	TRBD1	.	TGTGCCAGTAGTCCCCGAGGGGGCAGCAATCAGCCCCAGCATTTT	CASSPRGGSNQPQHF
TRBV6-5	TRBJ2-7	TRBD2	few	TGTGCCAGCAGTTGGGGACTAGCGGGAGCCCCCTACGAGCAGTACTTC	CASSWGLAGAPYEQYF
TRBV6-5	TRBJ1-1	TRBD1	.	TGTGCCAGCAGTGGCCCGTCAGGGGGCGGCCGAGCTTTCTTT	CASSGPSGGGRAFF
TRBV5-4	TRBJ2-5	TRBD2	.	TGTGCCAGCAGCTTGGGGTTAGCGGGAGCTGTCCATGGACAAGAGACCCAGTACTTC	CASSLGLAGAVHGQETQYF
TRBV6-1	TRBJ2-5	.	.	TGTGCCAGCAGTTGGAGTGAAGAGACCCAGTACTTC	CASSWSEETQYF
TRBV6-5	TRBJ2-7	.	.	TGTGCCAGCAGGGTCGACAGATTATCGATTTACGAGCAGTACTTC	CASRVDRLSIYEQYF
TRBV5-1	TRBJ2-7	.	.	TGCGCCAGCAGCTTTTCGGTTACAGGATTTGACAGCCGACCCTCCGAGCAGTACTTC	CASSFSVTGFDSRPSEQYF
TRBV7-8	TRBJ1-5	.	.	TGTGCCAGCAGCTTAGTTGGACCAGGGGGCAATCAGCCCCAGCATTTT	CASSLVGPGGNQPQHF
TRBV29-1	TRBJ2-7	TRBD1	.	TGCAGCGTCCAGCCGGGACAGGTGGGGGGCGAGCAGTACTTC	CSVQPGQVGGEQYF
TRBV18	TRBJ1-5	.	.	TGTGCCAGCCGACCGGGGGATAGCAATCAGCCCCAGCATTTT	CASRPGDSNQPQHF
TRBV5-1	TRBJ2-7	TRBD1	.	TGCGCCAGCAGTCCCGGGACAGGAGTCTACGAGCAGTACTTC	CASSPGTGVYEQYF
TRBV5-1	TRBJ1-4	.	.	TGCGCCAGCAGCTTGGCGATGGGCGGGGTTCATAATGAAAAACTGTTTTTT	CASSLAMGGVHNEKLFF
TRBV18	TRBJ1-6	.	.	TGTGCCAGCTCACCAGAGAATTCACCCCTCCACTTT	CASSPENSPLHF
TRBV7-9	TRBJ2-5	TRBD2	.	TGTGCCAGCAGCTTACAGGGAGGGCAAGAGACCCAGTACTTC	CASSLQGGQETQYF
TRBV6-6	TRBJ1-1	.	.	TGTGCCAGCAGCGGGCCGGGGACTGAAGCTTTCTTT	CASSGPGTEAFF
TRBV27	TRBJ2-3	TRBD2	few	TGTGCCAGCGGTAAACTAGCGAGCACAGATACGCAGTATTTT	CASGKLASTDTQYF
TRBV19	TRBJ2-1	TRBD2	.	TGTGCCAGTAGCGCGACGGGGGGAAGGGAGCAGTTCTTC	CASSATGGREQFF